This TCR beta chain was captured by sequencing in a study of blood T cells in healthy people across ages. The CDR3 covers 15 residues. CDR1 is MDHEN, CDR2 SYDVKM, per germline. V lost 6 bases to trimming and J lost 6 bases; unmatched junction nucleotides: 7. The use of a sample-barcoded 5' primer and a J-beta primer mix characterized a second PCR of about 6 to 12 cycles. TCRdb fed the 5' RACE reads into MiXCR, producing one record per CDR3 protein. The sample includes approximately 940,000 distinct CDR3 sequences, about 44% of them seen just once. The clonotype originates from a man in his thirties or forties in good health. Sequencing was done on a sample of blood. This chain uses TRBV28 with TRBJ1-6; TRBD1 aligns across 8 bases. In DNA, the CDR3 is TGTGCCAGCAGGACAGGACAGGGTCGTAATTCACCCCTCCACTTT. This sequence encodes CASRTGQGRNSPLHF.